The clone carrying this T cell receptor beta chain was seen more than once but under ten times. This record comes from a study of yellow fever vaccine responses in identical twins. Via MiXCR, TCRdb re-called the RT-PCR reads, giving one row per CDR3 protein. The sample lists 15,000 to 20,000 distinct CDR3 sequences; approximately 70% were seen once. Trimming cost V 0 bases and J 2 bases, with 8 bases left between them. Germline-derived CDR1 and CDR2 are MGHRA and YSYEKL. This CDR3 spans 15 amino acids. This sample comprised T cells from blood (PBMCs), unsorted or a sorted subset (not recorded which), obtained before or after yellow fever vaccination (not recorded which). The chain employs TRBV4-1 and TRBJ2-1, with a weak D call TRBD2 (5 bases). The receptor was derived from a woman aged 18-35 years who received the yellow fever vaccine. CDR3 DNA: TGCGCCAGCAGCCAAGATAGCGCGCCCTACAATGAGCAGTTCTTC. Protein product: CASSQDSAPYNEQFF.